The T cell receptor (beta chain) under discussion was sequenced for a study of T cells in Graves' hyperthyroidism and ophthalmopathy. Across the whole study: The blood sample was taken at first diagnosis, before treatment began.

Study outcomes and limitations: Most thyroid clonotypes that were expanded above 0.001 also turned up in blood. Ophthalmopathy and stable hyperthyroidism were told apart by a 13 V-J model.

Researchers took RNA transcripts and amplified the TCR beta CDR3 regions from them. First-round RT-PCR of the TCR CDR3 relied on the HTBI primer set. MiXCR was run by TCRdb on the multiplex PCR reads, yielding one entry per CDR3 protein. This sample has a few hundred thousand distinct CDR3 sequences, with roughly a sixth found just once. 10 ml fresh peripheral blood yielded the PBMCs. This clonotype was seen many times. Its antigen is undetermined. From germline, CDR1 is MDHEN and CDR2 SYDVKM. This CDR3 has 12 residues. V was cut by 7 bases and J by 7 bases, with 14 bases left in between. The rearrangement uses TRBV28 and TRBJ2-7; D is uncertain. The TCR sequence derives from a woman in her forties or fifties with Graves' hyperthyroidism. The specimen was blood. The CDR3 bases are TGTGCCAGCACGGTTTCCCGCCGGGAGCAGTACTTC. It encodes CASTVSRREQYF.